This T cell receptor (beta chain) was sequenced for a study of graft-versus-host responses after intestinal transplantation. Study observations and caveats: Among circulating GvH clones, peak levels were associated with early post-transplant declines in HvG clones. GvH clones detected in recipient marrow included some appearing first in ileum or blood.

Regarding this clone: The antigen remains undetermined.

Clones were sequenced by immunoSEQ multiplex PCR, and TCRdb holds only the in-frame ones, with some missing. The sample includes roughly 69,000 clones, 90% of them seen just once. This CDR3 is built from 18 residues. The germline CDR1 and CDR2 sequences are SEHNR and FQNEAQ (reference sequence). The V gene end was trimmed by 6 bases and the J gene end by 4 bases; junction bases not matched to a gene: 17. Here the sequenced sample was unstimulated CD8+ T cells sorted from spleen or lymph node cells, taken before transplant. This TCR was sampled from a human donor who was the organ donor for an intestinal transplant. The genes are TRBV7-9 and TRBJ1-4, with 7 bases that match TRBD1. This CDR3 reads CASRARTGQGSYNEKLFF. CDR3 sequence (DNA): TGTGCCAGCAGGGCTCGGACAGGACAAGGAAGTTATAATGAAAAACTGTTTTTT.